This TCR beta chain was recorded in a study of blood T cell repertoires in COVID-19. Study at large: The United States, Italy and Spain provided the acute and convalescent COVID-19 samples. T cells, B-cell-depleted T cells, or PBMCs supplied cDNA or gDNA.

This CDR3 contains 14 residues. The V gene's germline CDR1 is MDHEN and CDR2 SYDVKM. V was pared by 5 bases and J by 5 bases, with 5 bases of the junction left unmatched. Original processing methods: Amplified reference gene primers provided the basis for estimating nucleated cell counts. Sequencing was performed with immunoSEQ multiplex PCR; in TCRdb, only in-frame clones are kept and a portion is missing. V and J calls and clone size are as listed in that table; D and trimming were resolved from the DNA. The top ten clones hold roughly 32% of a sample with about 86,000 clones, around four fifths of them seen once.

This TCR was sampled from a woman at least 80 years old with active or convalescent COVID-19. The rearrangement joins TRBV28 to TRBJ1-1; 10 positions agree with TRBD1. Sequences were obtained from peripheral blood. CDR3 in amino acids: CASSTDRGLTEAFF. In DNA, the CDR3 is TGTGCCAGCAGTACCGACAGGGGGCTTACTGAAGCTTTCTTT.